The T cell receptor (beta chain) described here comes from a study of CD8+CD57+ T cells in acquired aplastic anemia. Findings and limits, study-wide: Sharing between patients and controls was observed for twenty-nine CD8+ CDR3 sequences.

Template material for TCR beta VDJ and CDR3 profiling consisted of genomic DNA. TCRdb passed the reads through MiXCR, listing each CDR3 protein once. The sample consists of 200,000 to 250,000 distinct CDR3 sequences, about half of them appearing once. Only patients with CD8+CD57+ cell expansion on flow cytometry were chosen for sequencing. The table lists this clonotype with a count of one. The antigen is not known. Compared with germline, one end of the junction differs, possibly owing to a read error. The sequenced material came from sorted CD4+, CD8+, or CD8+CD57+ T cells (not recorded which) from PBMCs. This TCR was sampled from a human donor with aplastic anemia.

This chain's CDR3 is CASSSQTGTKEKLFF. CDR3 sequence (DNA): TGTGCCAGCAGCTCACAGACAGGCACTAAAGAAAAACTGTTTTTT. The gene calls are TRBV5-4 and TRBJ1-4; D perhaps matches TRBD1 (6 bases). The CDR3 is made up of 15 amino acids. Germline V lookup: CDR1 SGHNT, CDR2 YYREEE (reference sequence).